This entry lists 10 T cell receptor beta chains sequenced from one sample in a study of blood T cell repertoires in COVID-19. The method was immunoSEQ multiplex PCR; TCRdb's version includes in-frame clones alone and lacks a portion of them. The sample has fewer than 200,000 clones, 70% to 90% seen once; the top ten hold around 9.5%. Sequencing was carried out using peripheral blood. These receptors originate from a woman of 80 years or more with acute or convalescent COVID-19.

Here the CDR3 DNA reads TGTGCCAGCTCACCAGATGTGGGGGCGTGGGAGACCCAGTACTTC. This gives the protein CASSPDVGAWETQYF. V usage is TRBV18 and J usage is TRBJ2-5, with D possibly being TRBD1 (6 bases). CDR3 length: 15 residues. V gave up 2 bases and J gave up 5 bases, with 15 bases separating them. CDR1 and CDR2 (germline): KGHSH, LQKENI.

The V call is TRBV5-5, the J call TRBJ2-2; possibly TRBD2 for D (5 bases). The V gene's germline CDR1 is SGHKS and CDR2 YYEKEE (reference sequence). V was cut by 5 bases and J by 7 bases, with 12 bases left in between. The CDR3 has 13 amino acids. The CDR3 region has the DNA TGTGCCAGCAGTAGGACTTCCAGCGGGGAGCTGTTTTTT. This sequence encodes CASSRTSSGELFF.

V gene TRBV5-1 combines with J gene TRBJ2-7; D perhaps matches TRBD2 (5 bases). The CDR3 covers 15 residues. Germline values: CDR1 SGHRS, CDR2 YFSETQ. The V end lost 0 bases, the J end lost 3 bases, and 13 bases lay between the germline ends. The CDR3 sequence is CASSLEVSAFYEQYF. CDR3 nucleotide sequence: TGCGCCAGCAGCTTGGAGGTTAGCGCCTTCTACGAGCAGTACTTC.

CDR3 sequence: CASSFWTGSYGYTF. The DNA of the CDR3 is TGTGCCAGCAGCTTTTGGACAGGATCCTATGGCTACACCTTC. V usage is TRBV13 and J usage is TRBJ1-2; 7 nucleotides line up with TRBD1. This CDR3 is 14 amino acids long. Germline V gene lookup returns CDR1 PRHDT and CDR2 FYEKMQ (reference sequence). J lost 4 bases, V lost 3 bases, and 5 bases had no gene match.

This chain connects TRBV3-1 (or the pseudogene TRBV3-2) to TRBJ1-1; D perhaps matches TRBD1 (5 bases). Between the trimmed V and J ends, which lost 1 base and 3 bases, there was a span of 9 bases. CDR1 is LGHDT and CDR2 is YNNKEL in the germline V gene (reference sequence). This CDR3 contains 14 residues. The CDR3 region is CASSQADRDTEAFF. CDR3 sequence (DNA): TGTGCCAGCAGCCAAGCCGACAGAGACACTGAAGCTTTCTTT.

CDR3 amino acids: CAIGRGGEKLFF. CDR3 nucleotides: TGTGCCATCGGACGAGGGGGTGAAAAACTGTTTTTT. The chain employs TRBV10-3 and TRBJ1-4, with D possibly matching TRBD1 (6 bases). From germline, CDR1 is ENHRY and CDR2 SYGVKD. The CDR3 covers 12 residues. Trimming took 8 bases from V and 7 from J, leaving 11 bases between them.

This chain links TRBV6-4 with TRBJ1-6; D gene unclear. Germline lookup yields CDR1 MRHNA and CDR2 SNTAGT. V was clipped by 3 bases and J by 7 bases, with 7 bases between them. The CDR3 is 13 amino acids. This CDR3 reads CASSESRNSPLHF. The DNA of the CDR3 is TGTGCCAGCAGTGAGAGTCGGAATTCACCCCTCCACTTT.

The chain recombines TRBV6-5 with TRBJ2-5; 8 nucleotides agree with TRBD2. CDR3 length: 15 residues. J lost 9 bases, V lost 7 bases, and 16 bases had no gene match. Germline lookup yields CDR1 MNHEY and CDR2 SVGAGI. The CDR3 loop is CASTSERERIGAQYF. Here the CDR3 DNA reads TGTGCCAGCACTTCGGAGCGGGAGCGCATAGGGGCCCAGTACTTC.

The chain is built from TRBV25-1 and TRBJ2-7, with D perhaps matching TRBD1 (6 bases). V dropped 5 bases and J dropped 0 bases, with 11 bases sitting between them. From germline, CDR1 is MGHDK and CDR2 SYGVNS. The CDR3 length is 14 residues. CDR3: CASSSDRSSYEQYF. For the CDR3, the DNA is TGTGCCAGCAGTAGTGACAGGAGCTCCTACGAGCAGTACTTC.

The V gene is TRBV6-5, the J gene TRBJ2-1; 8 bases line up with TRBD1. Losses at the gene ends were 6 bases for V and 3 bases for J; bases not matched to a gene: 4. This CDR3 contains 14 residues. Germline CDR1 is MNHEY and CDR2 is SVGAGI. CDR3 DNA: TGTGCCAGCAGCCGGACAGGGTACTACAATGAGCAGTTCTTC. Its translation is CASSRTGYYNEQFF.